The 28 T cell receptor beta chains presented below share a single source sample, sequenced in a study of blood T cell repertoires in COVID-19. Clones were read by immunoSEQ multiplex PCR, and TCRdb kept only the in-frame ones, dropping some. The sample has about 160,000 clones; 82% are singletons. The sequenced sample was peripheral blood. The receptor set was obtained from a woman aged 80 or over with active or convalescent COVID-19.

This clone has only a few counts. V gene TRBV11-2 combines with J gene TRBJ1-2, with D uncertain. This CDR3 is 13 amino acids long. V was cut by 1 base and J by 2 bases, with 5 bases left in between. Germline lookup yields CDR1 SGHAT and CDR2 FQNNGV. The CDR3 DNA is TGTGCCAGCAGCTTAGGAGAAAACTATGGCTACACCTTC. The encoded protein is CASSLGENYGYTF.

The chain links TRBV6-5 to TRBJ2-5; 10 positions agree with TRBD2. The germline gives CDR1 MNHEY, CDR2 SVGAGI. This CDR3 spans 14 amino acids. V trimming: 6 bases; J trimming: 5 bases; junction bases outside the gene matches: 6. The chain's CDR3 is CASRSSGRGETQYF. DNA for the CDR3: TGTGCCAGCAGATCCAGCGGGAGGGGGGAGACCCAGTACTTC.

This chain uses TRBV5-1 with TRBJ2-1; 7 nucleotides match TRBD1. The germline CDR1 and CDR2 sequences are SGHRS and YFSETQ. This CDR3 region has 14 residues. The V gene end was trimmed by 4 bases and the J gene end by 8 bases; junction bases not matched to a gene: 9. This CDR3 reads CASSQTGVTDEQFF. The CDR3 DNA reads TGCGCCAGCAGCCAAACAGGGGTGACGGATGAGCAGTTCTTC.

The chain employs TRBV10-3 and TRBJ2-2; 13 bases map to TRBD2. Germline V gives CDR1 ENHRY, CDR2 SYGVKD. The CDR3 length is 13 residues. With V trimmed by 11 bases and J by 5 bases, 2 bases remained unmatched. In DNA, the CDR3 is TGTGCCGTACTAGCGGGAGGGACCGGGGAGCTGTTTTTT. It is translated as CAVLAGGTGELFF.

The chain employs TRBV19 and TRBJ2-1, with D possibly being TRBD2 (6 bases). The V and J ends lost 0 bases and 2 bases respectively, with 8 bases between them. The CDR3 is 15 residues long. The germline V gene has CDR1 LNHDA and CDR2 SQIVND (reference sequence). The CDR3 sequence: CASSIDSGAYNEQFF. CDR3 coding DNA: TGTGCCAGTAGTATAGATTCGGGGGCCTACAATGAGCAGTTCTTC.

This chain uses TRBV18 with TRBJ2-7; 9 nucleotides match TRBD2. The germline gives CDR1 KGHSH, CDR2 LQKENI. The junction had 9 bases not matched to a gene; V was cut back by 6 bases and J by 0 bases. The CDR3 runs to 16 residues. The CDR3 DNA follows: TGTGCCAGCTCTCCCATAGCGGGAGCCGTCTCCTACGAGCAGTACTTC. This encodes CASSPIAGAVSYEQYF.

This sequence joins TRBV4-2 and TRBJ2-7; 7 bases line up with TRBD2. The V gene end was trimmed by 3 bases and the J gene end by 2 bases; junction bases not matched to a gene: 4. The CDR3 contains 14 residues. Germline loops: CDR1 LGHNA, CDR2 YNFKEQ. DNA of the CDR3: TGTGCCAGCAGCCAGGGGGAGGGTGCCTACGAGCAGTACTTC. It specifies CASSQGEGAYEQYF.

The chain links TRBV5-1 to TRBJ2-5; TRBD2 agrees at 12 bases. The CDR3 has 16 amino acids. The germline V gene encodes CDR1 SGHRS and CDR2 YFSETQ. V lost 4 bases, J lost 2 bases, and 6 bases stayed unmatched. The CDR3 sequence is CASSRGLAGPQETQYF. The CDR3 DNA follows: TGCGCCAGCAGCCGGGGACTAGCGGGCCCACAAGAGACCCAGTACTTC.

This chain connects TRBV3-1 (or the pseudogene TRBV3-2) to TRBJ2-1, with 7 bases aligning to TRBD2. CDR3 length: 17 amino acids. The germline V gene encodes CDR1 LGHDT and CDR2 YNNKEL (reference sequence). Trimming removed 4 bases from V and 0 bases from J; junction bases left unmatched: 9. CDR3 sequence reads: CASSPGLGLSSYNEQFF. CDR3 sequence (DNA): TGTGCCAGCAGCCCCGGGTTGGGACTAAGCTCCTACAATGAGCAGTTCTTC.

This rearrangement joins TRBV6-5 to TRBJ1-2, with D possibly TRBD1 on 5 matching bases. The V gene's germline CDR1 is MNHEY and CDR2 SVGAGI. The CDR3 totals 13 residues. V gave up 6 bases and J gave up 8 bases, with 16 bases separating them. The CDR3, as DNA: TGTGCCAGCAGGAGCGGGGCAGGGATGGGCTACACCTTC. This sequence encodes CASRSGAGMGYTF.

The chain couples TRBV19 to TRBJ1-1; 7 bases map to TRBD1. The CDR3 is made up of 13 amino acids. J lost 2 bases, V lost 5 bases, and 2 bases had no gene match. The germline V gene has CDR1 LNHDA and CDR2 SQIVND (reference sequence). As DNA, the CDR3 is TGTGCCAGTAGTTACAGGGGAAACACTGAAGCTTTCTTT. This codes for CASSYRGNTEAFF.

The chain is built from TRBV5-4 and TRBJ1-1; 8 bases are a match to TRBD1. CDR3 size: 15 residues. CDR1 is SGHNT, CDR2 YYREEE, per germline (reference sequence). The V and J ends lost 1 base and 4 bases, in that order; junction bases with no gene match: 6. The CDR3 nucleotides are TGTGCCAGCAGCTTGCCGACTACAGGGGGCACTGAAGCTTTCTTT. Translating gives CASSLPTTGGTEAFF.

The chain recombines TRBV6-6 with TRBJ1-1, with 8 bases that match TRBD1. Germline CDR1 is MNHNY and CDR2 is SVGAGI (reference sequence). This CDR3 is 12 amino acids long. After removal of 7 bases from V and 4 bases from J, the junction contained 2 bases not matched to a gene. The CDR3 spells CASNTGGTEAFF. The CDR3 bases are TGTGCCAGCAATACAGGGGGCACTGAAGCTTTCTTT.

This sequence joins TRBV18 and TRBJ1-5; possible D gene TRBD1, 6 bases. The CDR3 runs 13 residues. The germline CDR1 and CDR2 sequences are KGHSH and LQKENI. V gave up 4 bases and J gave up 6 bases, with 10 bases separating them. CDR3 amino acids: CASSQGEGQPQHF. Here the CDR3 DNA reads TGTGCCAGCTCACAGGGGGAGGGTCAGCCCCAGCATTTT.

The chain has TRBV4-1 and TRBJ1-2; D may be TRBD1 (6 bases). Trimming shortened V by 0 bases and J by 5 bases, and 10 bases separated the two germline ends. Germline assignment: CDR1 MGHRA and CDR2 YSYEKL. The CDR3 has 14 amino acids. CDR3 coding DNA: TGCGCCAGCAGCCAAGAAGGACAGACATATGGCTACACCTTC. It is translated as CASSQEGQTYGYTF.

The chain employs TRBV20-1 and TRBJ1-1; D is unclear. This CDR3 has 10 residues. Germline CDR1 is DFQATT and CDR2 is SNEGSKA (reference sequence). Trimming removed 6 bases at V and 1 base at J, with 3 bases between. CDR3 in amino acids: CSASNTEAFF. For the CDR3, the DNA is TGCAGTGCCTCGAACACTGAAGCTTTCTTT.

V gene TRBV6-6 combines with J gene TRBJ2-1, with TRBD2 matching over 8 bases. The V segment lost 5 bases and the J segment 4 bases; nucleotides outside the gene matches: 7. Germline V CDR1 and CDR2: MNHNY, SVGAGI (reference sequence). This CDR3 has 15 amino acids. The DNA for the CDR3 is TGTGCCAGCAGTACCGGGCGGGAGGAGTACAATGAGCAGTTCTTC. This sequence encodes CASSTGREEYNEQFF.

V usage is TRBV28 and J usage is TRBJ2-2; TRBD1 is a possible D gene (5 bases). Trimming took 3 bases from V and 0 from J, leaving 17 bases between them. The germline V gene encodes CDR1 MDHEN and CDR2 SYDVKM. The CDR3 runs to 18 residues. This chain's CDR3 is CASSLPFSGFANTGELFF. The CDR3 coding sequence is TGTGCCAGCAGTTTGCCATTCTCAGGGTTCGCGAACACCGGGGAGCTGTTTTTT.

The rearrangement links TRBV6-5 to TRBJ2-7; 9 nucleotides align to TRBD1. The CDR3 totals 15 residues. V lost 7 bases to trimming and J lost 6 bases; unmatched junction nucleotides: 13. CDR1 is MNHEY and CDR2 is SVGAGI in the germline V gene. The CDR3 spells CASTRAGQGTGEQYF. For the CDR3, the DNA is TGTGCCAGCACCCGCGCCGGACAGGGGACTGGCGAGCAGTACTTC.

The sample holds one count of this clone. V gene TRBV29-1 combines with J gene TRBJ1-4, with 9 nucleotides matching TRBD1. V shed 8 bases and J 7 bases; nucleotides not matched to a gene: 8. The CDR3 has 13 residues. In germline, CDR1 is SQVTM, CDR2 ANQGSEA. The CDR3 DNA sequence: TGCAGCCATACCGGGACAGGGAGTGAAAAACTGTTTTTT. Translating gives CSHTGTGSEKLFF.

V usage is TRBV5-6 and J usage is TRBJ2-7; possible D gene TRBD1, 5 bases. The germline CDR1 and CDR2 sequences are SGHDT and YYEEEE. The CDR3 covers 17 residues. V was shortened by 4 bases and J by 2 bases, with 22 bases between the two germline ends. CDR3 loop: CASSRKIGVKITYEQYF. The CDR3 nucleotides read TGTGCCAGCAGCAGGAAGATAGGGGTCAAAATAACCTACGAGCAGTACTTC.

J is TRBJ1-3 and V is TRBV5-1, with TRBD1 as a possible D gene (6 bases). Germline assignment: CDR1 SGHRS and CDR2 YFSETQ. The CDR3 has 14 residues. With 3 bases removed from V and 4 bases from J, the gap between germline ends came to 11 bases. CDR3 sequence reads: CASSSSGDGNTIYF. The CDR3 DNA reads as TGCGCCAGCAGCTCTTCAGGGGACGGAAACACCATATATTTT.

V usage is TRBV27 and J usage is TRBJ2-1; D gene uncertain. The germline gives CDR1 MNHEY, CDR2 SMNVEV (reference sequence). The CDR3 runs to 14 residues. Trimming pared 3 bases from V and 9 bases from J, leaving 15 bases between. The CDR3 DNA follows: TGTGCCAGCAGTTTCGGAGTCTTTGGTTTTGAGCAGTTCTTC. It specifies CASSFGVFGFEQFF.

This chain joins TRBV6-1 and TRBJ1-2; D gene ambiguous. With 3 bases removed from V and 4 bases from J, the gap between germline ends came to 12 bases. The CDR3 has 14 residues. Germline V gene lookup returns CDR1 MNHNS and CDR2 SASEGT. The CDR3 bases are TGTGCCAGCAGTGAGTTGACGGGTCCCTATGGCTACACCTTC. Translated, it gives CASSELTGPYGYTF.

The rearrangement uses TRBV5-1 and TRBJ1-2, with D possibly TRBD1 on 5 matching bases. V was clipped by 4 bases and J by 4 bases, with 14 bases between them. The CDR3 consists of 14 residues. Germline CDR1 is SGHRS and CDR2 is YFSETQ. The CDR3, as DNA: TGCGCCAGCAGCCAGAGTTGGACAACCTATGGCTACACCTTC. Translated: CASSQSWTTYGYTF.

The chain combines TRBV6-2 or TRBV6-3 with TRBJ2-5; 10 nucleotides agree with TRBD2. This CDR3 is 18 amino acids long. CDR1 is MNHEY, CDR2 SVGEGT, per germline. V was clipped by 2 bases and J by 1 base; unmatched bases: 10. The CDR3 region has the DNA TGTGCCAGCAGTTACCTAGGTCGGGCTAGCGGGGGCCAAGAGACCCAGTACTTC. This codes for CASSYLGRASGGQETQYF.

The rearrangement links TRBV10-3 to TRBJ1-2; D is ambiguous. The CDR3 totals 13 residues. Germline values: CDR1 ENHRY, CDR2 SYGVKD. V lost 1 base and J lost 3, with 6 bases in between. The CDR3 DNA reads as TGTGCCATCAGTGAGTACACCGACTATGGCTACACCTTC. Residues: CAISEYTDYGYTF.

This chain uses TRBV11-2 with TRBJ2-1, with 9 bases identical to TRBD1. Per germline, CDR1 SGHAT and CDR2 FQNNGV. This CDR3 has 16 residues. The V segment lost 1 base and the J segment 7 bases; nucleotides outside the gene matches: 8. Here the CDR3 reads CASSLVMRTGVNEQFF. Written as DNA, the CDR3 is TGTGCCAGCAGCTTAGTCATGAGGACAGGGGTTAATGAGCAGTTCTTC. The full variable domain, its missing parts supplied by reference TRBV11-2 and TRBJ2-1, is EAGVAQSPRYKIIEKRQSVAFWCNPISGHATLYWYQQILGQGPKLLIQFQNNGVVDDSQLPKDRFSAERLKGVDSTLKIQPAKLEDSAVYLCASSLVMRTGVNEQFFGPGTRLTVL.